Presented here are 21 T cell receptor beta chains from one specimen sequenced in a study of T cell repertoires in cytomegalovirus infection. One entry per CDR3 protein results from TCRdb running MiXCR on the reads. The sample consists of hundreds of thousands of distinct CDR3 sequences, around 32% of them appearing once. These receptors' targets are unknown. The material sequenced was cultured CD8+ T cells from PBMCs, taken from culture after CMV antigen stimulation. These receptors were obtained from a human donor in good health (CMV status not recorded). Some clones in this sample may be carry-over from other donors' samples.

In this sample, this clonotype turned up many times. J is TRBJ2-1 and V is TRBV7-6, with 12 nucleotides matching TRBD2. The CDR3 covers 19 residues. Looked up from germline, CDR1 is SGHVS and CDR2 is FNYEAQ. Losses at the gene ends were 5 bases for V and 0 bases for J; bases not matched to a gene: 11. CDR3 sequence: CASSKFTSGGSSSYNEQFF. CDR3 bases: TGTGCCAGCAGCAAGTTTACTAGCGGGGGGTCTAGCTCCTACAATGAGCAGTTCTTC. Complete variable domain (other parts from reference TRBV7-6 and TRBJ2-1): GAGVSQSPRYKVTKRGQDVALRCDPISGHVSLYWYRQALGQGPEFLTYFNYEAQQDKSGLPNDRFSAERPEGSISTLTIQRTEQRDSAMYRCASSKFTSGGSSSYNEQFFGPGTRLTVL.

There are many counts of this clonotype. The J gene is TRBJ2-1, the V gene TRBV10-3; D may be TRBD2 (6 bases). This CDR3 is built from 16 residues. CDR1 and CDR2 from the germline V gene are ENHRY and SYGVKD. V was pared by 7 bases and J by 0 bases, with 16 bases between. The CDR3 bases are TGTGCCATCAACGGAGGGTTGGCGCCCTCCTACAATGAGCAGTTCTTC. It encodes CAINGGLAPSYNEQFF.

The sample holds a few counts of this clonotype. The chain recombines TRBV15 with TRBJ1-5; TRBD1 is a possible D gene (6 bases). V shed 0 bases and J shed 6 bases, with 12 bases lying between them. The CDR3 is made up of 15 amino acids. The germline gives CDR1 LNHNV, CDR2 YYDKDF (reference sequence). The CDR3 here is CATSRDRQGFQPQHF. The DNA of the CDR3 is TGTGCCACCAGCAGAGATAGGCAGGGGTTTCAGCCCCAGCATTTT.

The table lists this clonotype with a few counts. The DNA for the CDR3 is TGTGCCAGCAGCCAACCCTCGGGACAAAAGAACTACGAGCAGTACTTC. As protein: CASSQPSGQKNYEQYF. The genes are TRBV4-2 and TRBJ2-7; perhaps TRBD1 as D (6 bases). CDR3 length equals 16 residues. The germline V and J ends were trimmed by 2 bases and 3 bases, with 17 bases remaining between them. Germline V gene data show CDR1 as LGHNA and CDR2 as YNFKEQ.

This clonotype was detected only a few times. This chain connects TRBV7-3 to TRBJ2-2, with D possibly being TRBD2 (6 bases). Trimming took 1 base from V and 2 from J, leaving 8 bases between them. The length of the CDR3 is 15 residues. Germline loops: CDR1 SGHTA, CDR2 FQGTGA. In DNA, the CDR3 is TGTGCCAGCAGCTTAATGGGGACTAACACCGGGGAGCTGTTTTTT. Its protein is CASSLMGTNTGELFF.

The CDR3 coding sequence is TGTGCCAGCAGGTCCGGGACAGGGGGCGCTTACCCCACTGAAGCTTTCTTT. The encoded protein is CASRSGTGGAYPTEAFF. The V gene is TRBV7-6, the J gene TRBJ1-1; TRBD1 agrees at 12 bases. The CDR3 is made up of 17 amino acids. Germline CDR1 reads SGHVS; CDR2 reads FNYEAQ. Losses at the gene ends were 6 bases for V and 4 bases for J; bases not matched to a gene: 12.

This clonotype has only a few counts. At one of its ends the junction is not consistent with the germline gene, which may arise from a read error. The rearrangement links TRBV7-7 to TRBJ2-3, with 10 bases identical to TRBD2. The germline V gene has CDR1 SSHAT and CDR2 FNYEAQ (reference sequence). The CDR3 is made up of 14 amino acids. The CDR3 nucleotides read TGTGCTAGCAGCCGTAGCGGGGGGACGAATACGCAGTATTTT. This encodes CASSRSGGTNTQYF.

The V call is TRBV6-1, the J call TRBJ2-7; D uncertain. The germline V gene encodes CDR1 MNHNS and CDR2 SASEGT. The CDR3 loop spans 15 amino acids. Deletions cut 2 bases from V and 4 bases from J, with 15 bases between. The CDR3 sequence: CASSESSRLRYEQYF. The CDR3 bases are TGTGCCAGCAGTGAATCCAGCCGCCTGCGATACGAGCAGTACTTC.

This clonotype occurred a few times. V and J are TRBV7-9 and TRBJ2-1; 8 positions match TRBD1. The junction had 9 bases not matched to a gene; V was cut back by 0 bases and J by 5 bases. This CDR3 contains 17 residues. In germline, CDR1 is SEHNR, CDR2 FQNEAQ (reference sequence). Here the CDR3 reads CASSLAPRQGANNEQFF. The CDR3 coding sequence is TGTGCCAGCAGCTTAGCCCCACGGCAGGGGGCCAACAATGAGCAGTTCTTC.

V usage is TRBV12-3 or TRBV12-4 and J usage is TRBJ1-5; no reliable D call. The CDR3 spans 16 residues. The V end was cut by 4 bases, the J end by 0 bases, with 13 bases between. The DNA for the CDR3 is TGTGCCAGCAGTTCTTCACGGGGTTTTAGCAATCAGCCCCAGCATTTT. Its protein is CASSSSRGFSNQPQHF.

In its sample, this clonotype was seen a few times. The V gene is TRBV3-1, the J gene TRBJ1-1; possibly TRBD1 for D (5 bases). The germline CDR1 and CDR2 sequences are LGHDT and YNNKEL (reference sequence). This CDR3 has 19 residues. Trimming took off 1 base at V and 0 bases at J, with 21 bases between the two ends. Here the CDR3 reads CASSQVVRGLLFMNTEAFF. The CDR3 DNA reads TGTGCCAGCAGCCAAGTAGTTCGGGGACTACTGTTCATGAACACTGAAGCTTTCTTT.

The chain combines TRBV11-2 with TRBJ2-2; 7 bases fit TRBD1. V shed 7 bases and J 0 bases; nucleotides not matched to a gene: 8. This CDR3 is 16 amino acids long. Germline V gene data show CDR1 as SGHAT and CDR2 as FQNNGV. The CDR3 nucleotides are TGTGCCAGCACACTCAGGGGGACGGCGAACACCGGGGAGCTGTTTTTT. Amino acids: CASTLRGTANTGELFF.

Ten or more counts support this clonotype. V is TRBV27 and J is TRBJ2-1, with D uncertain. Germline CDR1 and CDR2: MNHEY and SMNVEV (reference sequence). V was pared by 6 bases and J by 4 bases, with 7 bases between. The CDR3 contains 12 residues. In DNA form, the CDR3 reads TGTGCCAGCAGGGCTGGTTACAATGAGCAGTTCTTC. This translates into CASRAGYNEQFF.

The chain recombines TRBV5-6 with TRBJ2-2, with a possible D match to TRBD1 (5 bases). The V end lost 2 bases, the J end lost 7 bases, and 15 bases lay between the germline ends. The CDR3 has 15 residues. The germline gives CDR1 SGHDT, CDR2 YYEEEE. CDR3 loop: CASSFEARDIGELFF. CDR3 bases: TGTGCCAGCAGCTTCGAGGCCAGGGATATCGGGGAGCTGTTTTTT.

V usage is TRBV2 and J usage is TRBJ2-7; D uncertain. Between the trimmed V and J ends, which lost 7 bases and 3 bases, there was a span of 10 bases. There are 12 residues in the CDR3. The germline gives CDR1 SNHLY, CDR2 FYNNEI. The CDR3 protein is CASTGRIYEQYV. DNA of the CDR3: TGTGCCAGCACGGGCCGGATCTACGAGCAGTACGTC.

The V call is TRBV20-1, the J call TRBJ2-7, with D perhaps being TRBD1 or TRBD2 (7 bases each). This CDR3 comprises 16 residues. V was pared by 3 bases and J by 0 bases, with 18 bases between. Per the germline V gene, CDR1 is DFQATT and CDR2 is SNEGSKA (reference sequence). The CDR3 region has the DNA TGCAGTGCTAGTTCCAGGGGGGGGGACGCCTCCTACGAGCAGTACTTC. Translating gives CSASSRGGDASYEQYF.

The V call is TRBV12-3 or TRBV12-4, the J call TRBJ2-3; D uncertain. The CDR3 consists of 12 residues. V lost 0 bases and J 14 bases, leaving 12 bases between the germline ends. In nucleotides, the CDR3 is TGTGCCAGCAGTTTAGCAACTTCTTATCGGTATTTT. This encodes CASSLATSYRYF.

The V gene is TRBV12-3 or TRBV12-4, the J gene TRBJ2-7; D remains ambiguous. The CDR3 consists of 13 residues. V lost 5 bases, J lost 5 bases, and 13 bases lay in between. Here the CDR3 DNA reads TGTGCCAGCAGTGTTTCCGTTCTTAACGAGCAGTACGTC. Translation: CASSVSVLNEQYV.

This clonotype has more than one count but fewer than ten. The chain employs TRBV10-2 and TRBJ2-1; D uncertain. Trimming stripped 3 bases from V and 7 bases from J, with 13 bases between. The length of the CDR3 is 14 residues. The germline gives CDR1 WSHSY, CDR2 SAAADI. CDR3 DNA sequence: TGCGCCAGCAGTGAACTACAGCCGAGGAATGAGCAGTTCTTC. This sequence encodes CASSELQPRNEQFF.

This sequence joins TRBV28 and TRBJ2-7; D might be TRBD1 (6 bases). CDR3 length: 15 residues. V was trimmed by 4 bases and J by 2 bases, leaving 15 bases between them. CDR1 MDHEN and CDR2 SYDVKM come from the germline V gene. The CDR3 DNA reads as TGTGCCAGCAGTTCGGAAAACAGGGCCCCCTACGAGCAGTACGTC. Translation: CASSSENRAPYEQYV.

This clonotype has a handful of counts. V is TRBV27 and J is TRBJ1-2; possibly TRBD1 for D (5 bases). V was trimmed by 0 bases and J by 6 bases, leaving 20 bases between them. CDR3 length equals 17 residues. Germline CDR1 reads MNHEY; CDR2 reads SMNVEV (reference sequence). CDR3 bases: TGTGCCAGCAGTTTATCAGTTGGGGCGCAGGGAGCAAATGGCTACACCTTC. Its protein product is CASSLSVGAQGANGYTF.